The TCR beta chain under discussion was sequenced for a study of response to subunit inactivated influenza vaccine. Findings and caveats of the study: Authors suggested each seasonal influenza vaccination recruits few new T cells.

This clonotype was recorded many times. Its cognate antigen is unknown. TCRdb passed the RT-PCR reads through MiXCR, listing each CDR3 protein once. The table shows more than 400,000 distinct CDR3 sequences, with 6% to 9% occurring only once. The V end lost 4 bases, the J end lost 2 bases, and 13 bases lay between the germline ends. The CDR3 runs 14 residues. The germline V gene has CDR1 SGHDT and CDR2 YYEEEE. V gene TRBV5-6 combines with J gene TRBJ2-7; D may be TRBD1 (6 bases). Sequenced here: PBMCs from blood, sampled about 23 months after vaccination. The receptor was isolated from a man aged 50 to 69 who received an inactivated influenza vaccine. CDR3 nucleotide sequence: TGTGCCAGCAGCCTCTGGGACAACACCTACGAGCAGTACTTC. This translates into CASSLWDNTYEQYF.